This T cell receptor (beta chain) was found in a study of blood T cells in healthy people across ages. General study points: TCR beta diversity per million T cells fell roughly linearly with age. Possibly, changes in expanded clonotypes were confounded because donor CMV status was unknown.

A second PCR of roughly 6 to 12 cycles used a sample-barcoded 5' primer and a J-beta primer mix. The authors tagged each cDNA molecule using a template-switch adaptor with 12 random nucleotides. TCRdb redid the calling of the 5' RACE reads with MiXCR, one entry per CDR3 protein. The data contain about 800,000 distinct CDR3 sequences, 20% to 30% of them singletons. Comment on this clonotype: Its antigen is unknown.

Trimming cost V 0 bases and J 2 bases; bases outside gene matches: 3. From germline, CDR1 is KGHDR and CDR2 SFDVKD. This CDR3 comprises 16 residues. A further study also used this sample, focusing on T cells of mothers and their children. Per that study: Related mother-child pairs showed slightly, non-significantly higher overlap than unrelated pairs.

Sequences were obtained from blood. This receptor was identified in a boy aged 5 to 17 in good health. The chain carries TRBV24-1 and TRBJ2-3; 8 bases match TRBD1. DNA for the CDR3: TGTGCCACCAGTGATTTGCAGGGGGCGATCACAGATACGCAGTATTTT. Encoded protein: CATSDLQGAITDTQYF.